A single sample is the source of the 9 T cell receptor beta chains below, sequenced in a study of CD8 T cells in ankylosing spondylitis. TCRdb itself ran the 5' RACE reads through MiXCR, one entry per CDR3 protein. Among 380,000 or so distinct CDR3 sequences listed, about 20% were seen once. The sample taken for sequencing was blood, either unsorted or a sorted T cell fraction (not recorded which). All receptors come from a male donor with ankylosing spondylitis or in good health (not recorded which).

This clonotype came up once. The rearrangement uses TRBV7-9 and TRBJ2-3, with D hard to call. This CDR3 is 15 amino acids long. V was cut by 5 bases and J by 4 bases, with 16 bases left in between. The V gene's germline CDR1 is SEHNR and CDR2 FQNEAQ (reference sequence). The CDR3 DNA reads as TGTGCCAGCAGCATAACGTTACAGCCGTCAGATACGCAGTATTTT. Translated, it gives CASSITLQPSDTQYF.

This clonotype was counted between two and nine times. The V call is TRBV7-6, the J call TRBJ2-5; 7 bases agree with TRBD2. The V and J ends lost 1 base and 2 bases, in that order; junction bases with no gene match: 7. Germline CDR1 is SGHVS and CDR2 is FNYEAQ. The CDR3 sequence is 16 residues long. The DNA of the CDR3 is TGTGCCAGCAGCTTAGAGGTTGCGGGGGTACAAGAGACCCAGTACTTC. Translated, it gives CASSLEVAGVQETQYF.

The table lists this clonotype with a few counts. This sequence joins TRBV12-3 or TRBV12-4 and TRBJ1-1; no definite D call. The CDR3 length is 13 residues. V was shortened by 2 bases and J by 6 bases, with 10 bases between the two germline ends. The CDR3, as DNA: TGTGCCAGCAGTTTACGGGTCAGTGCTGAAGCTTTCTTT. This gives the protein CASSLRVSAEAFF.

This clonotype was counted between two and nine times. This rearrangement joins TRBV28 to TRBJ2-1; D is uncertain. The CDR3 runs 15 residues. Trimming took off 3 bases at V and 0 bases at J, with 9 bases between the two ends. The germline V gene encodes CDR1 MDHEN and CDR2 SYDVKM. CDR3 DNA: TGTGCCAGCAGTTTTTTCCAGAGCTCCTACAATGAGCAGTTCTTC. It codes for CASSFFQSSYNEQFF.

The chain combines TRBV5-1 with TRBJ2-5, with D possibly being TRBD2 (7 bases). CDR1 is SGHRS, CDR2 YFSETQ, per germline. This CDR3 is built from 15 residues. Trimming removed 1 base at V and 6 bases at J, with 16 bases between. CDR3 coding DNA: TGCGCCAGCAGCTTGTCGGCGGGGGCTCAACAGACCCAGTACTTC. Translating gives CASSLSAGAQQTQYF.

This clonotype was observed a few times. V and J are TRBV7-6 and TRBJ2-7; 9 nucleotides agree with TRBD1. This CDR3 contains 16 residues. Germline CDR1 and CDR2: SGHVS and FNYEAQ. V lost 8 bases, J lost 5 bases, and 16 bases stayed unmatched. CDR3 bases: TGTGCCAGCGGGAGTTTTTCGGGGACAGGGTCCCACGAGCAGTACTTC. It yields the protein CASGSFSGTGSHEQYF.

This clonotype was counted a few times. The J gene is TRBJ2-7, the V gene TRBV7-3; 8 positions agree with TRBD1. Germline trimming cut 5 bases from V and 3 bases from J; bases unmatched to any gene: 9. CDR1 and CDR2 from the germline V gene are SGHTA and FQGTGA. The CDR3 is made up of 15 amino acids. CDR3 DNA: TGTGCCAGCAGCCAAGGACAGGGCCCCGGCTACGAGCAGTACTTC. This gives the protein CASSQGQGPGYEQYF. The full variable domain, with the rest looked up from reference TRBV7-3 and TRBJ2-7, is GAGVSQTPSNKVTEKGKYVELRCDPISGHTALYWYRQSLGQGPEFLIYFQGTGAADDSGLPNDRFFAVRPEGSVSTLKIQRTERGDSAVYLCASSQGQGPGYEQYFGPGTRLTVT.

This clonotype was detected a few times. The chain is built from TRBV4-1 and TRBJ2-3, with 9 bases identical to TRBD2. The J segment lost 2 bases and the V segment lost 1 base, leaving 4 bases of the junction unmatched. Germline lookup yields CDR1 MGHRA and CDR2 YSYEKL. The length of the CDR3 is 16 residues. The CDR3 coding sequence is TGCGCCAGCAGCCAAGTTTTAGCGGGGGCCACAGATACGCAGTATTTT. Its translation: CASSQVLAGATDTQYF.

This clonotype was seen a handful of times. V gene TRBV12-3 or TRBV12-4 combines with J gene TRBJ1-1; 10 nucleotides agree with TRBD1. The J segment lost 7 bases and the V segment lost 0 bases, leaving 5 bases of the junction unmatched. The CDR3 is made up of 15 amino acids. The CDR3 region has the DNA TGTGCCAGCAGTTTAGCGAAAGGGACAGGGGTTGAAGCTTTCTTT. This translates into CASSLAKGTGVEAFF.